A single sample is the source of the 5 T cell receptor beta chains below, sequenced in a study of sequential checkpoint blockade in melanoma. The protocol was immunoSEQ multiplex PCR, while the TCRdb copy is restricted to in-frame clones and leaves out a portion. The top ten clones hold 15% to 20% of a sample with around 15,000 clones, more than 45% of them seen once. Treatment specified: randomized to nivolumab then ipilimumab (arm A) or the reverse (arm B). The sequencing here drew on CD8+ T cells sorted from blood (inferred from file names), taken from a patient given nivolumab and ipilimumab in sequence. These TCRs come from a human donor with melanoma.

V gene TRBV7-9 combines with J gene TRBJ2-7, with TRBD2 as a possible D gene (6 bases). CDR1 is SEHNR and CDR2 is FQNEAQ in the germline V gene (reference sequence). This CDR3 is 16 amino acids long. Trimming removed 5 bases from V and 0 bases from J, with 17 bases in between. The CDR3 DNA is TGTGCCAGCAGCGCCCTGAGCGGGTTTAGCTCCTACGAGCAGTACTTC. It codes for CASSALSGFSSYEQYF.

This clone was detected only a few times. The V gene is TRBV29-1, the J gene TRBJ2-7; the D gene is possibly TRBD2 (6 bases). Trimming cost V 7 bases and J 3 bases, with 16 bases left between them. The CDR3 has 13 residues. The germline gives CDR1 SQVTM, CDR2 ANQGSEA. The CDR3 DNA follows: TGCAGCGCTGAGAGAGGAGGGGACTACGAGCAGTACTTC. Protein: CSAERGGDYEQYF.

This chain uses TRBV10-2 with TRBJ2-1; TRBD2 aligns across 9 bases. The germline V gene has CDR1 WSHSY and CDR2 SAAADI. This CDR3 has 14 residues. The trim removed 7 bases at V and 7 bases at J, leaving 8 bases unmatched. The CDR3 bases are TGCGCCAGCAATGCTGGCGGGGGGGCGAATGAGCAGTTCTTC. This codes for CASNAGGGANEQFF.

This clone was counted only a few times. The V call is TRBV4-1, the J call TRBJ2-7; tentative D call: TRBD1 (5 bases). This CDR3 has 12 amino acids. The germline V gene encodes CDR1 MGHRA and CDR2 YSYEKL. Trimming removed 3 bases from V and 6 bases from J, with 9 bases in between. The CDR3 sequence: CASSQPQGEQYF. The CDR3 bases are TGCGCCAGCAGCCAGCCTCAGGGCGAGCAGTACTTC.

The chain carries TRBV20-1 and TRBJ2-1, with a possible D match to TRBD2 (5 bases). CDR1 and CDR2 (germline): DFQATT, SNEGSKA (reference sequence). V was clipped by 6 bases and J by 14 bases, with 17 bases between them. The CDR3 contains 11 residues. The CDR3 protein is CSARGSIVEFF. CDR3 DNA: TGCAGTGCACGAGGGAGTATCGTAGAGTTCTTC.